The subject of this entry is one TCR beta chain. The antigen remains undetermined. The sample originates from a study of graft-versus-host responses after intestinal transplantation. Points from the study as a whole: Present in recipient marrow, GvH clones included some that appeared first in ileum or blood. Declines in HvG clones occurring early post-transplant were associated with peak circulating GvH clone levels.

The germline V gene encodes CDR1 MNHEY and CDR2 SVGAGI. V was trimmed by 5 bases and J by 3 bases, leaving 16 bases between them. The CDR3 has 15 residues. The data were produced by immunoSEQ multiplex PCR, yet TCRdb's version contains in-frame clones alone and is incomplete. The sample contains tens of thousands of clones, about 93% of which appear only once. The rearrangement links TRBV6-5 to TRBJ1-1; D gene unclear. The sequencing here drew on unstimulated CD8+ T cells sorted from spleen or lymph node cells, taken before intestinal transplant. The source of this sequence is a human donor who received an intestinal transplant. CDR3 sequence (DNA): TGTGCCAGCAGTCCGCGAGCGGGAGTGGACACTGAAGCTTTCTTT. It yields the protein CASSPRAGVDTEAFF.